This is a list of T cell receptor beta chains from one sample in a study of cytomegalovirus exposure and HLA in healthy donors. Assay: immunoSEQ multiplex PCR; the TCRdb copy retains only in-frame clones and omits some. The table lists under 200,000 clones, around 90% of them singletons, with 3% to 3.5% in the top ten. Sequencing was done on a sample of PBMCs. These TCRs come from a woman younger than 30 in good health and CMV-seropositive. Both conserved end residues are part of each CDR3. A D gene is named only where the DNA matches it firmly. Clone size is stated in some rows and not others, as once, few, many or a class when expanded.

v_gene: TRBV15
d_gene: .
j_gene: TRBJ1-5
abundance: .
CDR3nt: TGTGCCACCAGCCTAGGCGGCAATCAGCCCCAGCATTTT
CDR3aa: CATSLGGNQPQHF

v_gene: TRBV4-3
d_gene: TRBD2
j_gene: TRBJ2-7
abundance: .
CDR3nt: TGCGCCAGCAGCCAAGGATCCGATATTTCTAGCGGACTTTACGAGCAGTACTTC
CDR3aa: CASSQGSDISSGLYEQYF

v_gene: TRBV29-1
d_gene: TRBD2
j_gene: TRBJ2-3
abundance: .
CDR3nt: TGCAGCGTTGGGACTAGCGGGGGGGCCAGAAGACACCGACCAGATACGCAGTATTTT
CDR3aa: CSVGTSGGARRHRPDTQYF

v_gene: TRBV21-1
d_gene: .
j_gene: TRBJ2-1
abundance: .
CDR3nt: TGTGCCAGCAGCAAATACCCAGCGGGAGGGCCATATGGTGATGAGCAGTTCTTC
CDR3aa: CASSKYPAGGPYGDEQFF

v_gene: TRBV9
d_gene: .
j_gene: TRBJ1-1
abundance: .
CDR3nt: TGTGCCAGCAGCGTACACTTCAACACTGAAGCTTTCTTT
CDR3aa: CASSVHFNTEAFF

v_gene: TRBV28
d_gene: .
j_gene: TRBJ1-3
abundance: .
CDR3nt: TGTGCCAGCAGTTTTGAGCAGGGTGGAAACACCATATATTTT
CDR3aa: CASSFEQGGNTIYF

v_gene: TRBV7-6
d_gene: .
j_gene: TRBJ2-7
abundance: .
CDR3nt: TGTGCCAGCAGCTTAGATTCTGTCTCCTACGAGCAGTACTTC
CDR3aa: CASSLDSVSYEQYF

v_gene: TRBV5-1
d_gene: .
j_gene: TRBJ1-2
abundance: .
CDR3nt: TGCGCCAGCAGCAACCCTCAGGGAGGGGTACATGGCTACACCTTC
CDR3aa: CASSNPQGGVHGYTF

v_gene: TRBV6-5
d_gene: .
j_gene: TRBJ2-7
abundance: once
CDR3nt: TGTGCCAGCAGGGGTTCGGGGGAGGCCGGGGAGCAGTACTTC
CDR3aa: CASRGSGEAGEQYF

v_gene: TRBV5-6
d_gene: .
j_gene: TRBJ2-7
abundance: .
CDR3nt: TGTGCCAGCAGCTTGGGGAGTGTACCCGGAGAGCAGTACTTC
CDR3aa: CASSLGSVPGEQYF

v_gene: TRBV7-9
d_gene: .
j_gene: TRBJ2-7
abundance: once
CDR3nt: TGTGCCAGCAGCTTAGCCCCAGGGGCCTACGAGCAGTACTTC
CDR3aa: CASSLAPGAYEQYF

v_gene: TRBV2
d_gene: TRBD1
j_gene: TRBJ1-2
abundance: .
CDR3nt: TGTGCCACTCAGGAGGGGGCGCGTGATGGCTACACCTTC
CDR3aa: CATQEGARDGYTF

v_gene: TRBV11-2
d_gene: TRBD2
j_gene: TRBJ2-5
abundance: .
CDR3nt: TGTGCCAGCAGCTGGGGAGGGGGAGCGGGGGGCCAAGAGACCCAGTACTTC
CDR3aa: CASSWGGGAGGQETQYF

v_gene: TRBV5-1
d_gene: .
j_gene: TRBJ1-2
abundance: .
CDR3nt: TGCGCCAGCAGCTTGGGTCGGCAGGCCTCTCTACCGTATGGCTACACCTTC
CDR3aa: CASSLGRQASLPYGYTF

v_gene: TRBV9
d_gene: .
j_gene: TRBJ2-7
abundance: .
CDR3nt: TGTGCCAGCAGCCCCTTTGACGGGTACGAGCAGTACTTC
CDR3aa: CASSPFDGYEQYF

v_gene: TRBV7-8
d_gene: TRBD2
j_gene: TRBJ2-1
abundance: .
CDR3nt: TGTGCCAGCAGCTTATATATTTCCGGTCTAGCGGATGATGAGCAGTTCTTC
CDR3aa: CASSLYISGLADDEQFF

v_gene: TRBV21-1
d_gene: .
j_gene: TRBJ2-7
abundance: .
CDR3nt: TGTGCCAGCAGCAAAGCAAGGGGACAGGGGACTAGCGGGGCCTACGAGCAGTACTTC
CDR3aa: CASSKARGQGTSGAYEQYF

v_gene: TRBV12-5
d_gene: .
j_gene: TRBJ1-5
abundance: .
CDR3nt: TGTGCTAGTGGTTTGGTACTAGAGAGGGCCTCCTCGACTCAGCCCCAGCATTTT
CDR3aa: CASGLVLERASSTQPQHF

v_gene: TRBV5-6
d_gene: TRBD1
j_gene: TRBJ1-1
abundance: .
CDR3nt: TGTGCCAGCGGGGGAGAGACAGGGCGGTTGTCTGAAGCTTTCTTT
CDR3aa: CASGGETGRLSEAFF

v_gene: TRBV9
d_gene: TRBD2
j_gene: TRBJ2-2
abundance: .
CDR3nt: TGTGCCAGCAGCGACCGGACTAGCGGGAGTTCCTTTGGGGAGCTGTTTTTT
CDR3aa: CASSDRTSGSSFGELFF

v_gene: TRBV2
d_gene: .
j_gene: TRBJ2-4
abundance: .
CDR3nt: TGTGCCAGCAGACCGGGAGCCAAAAACATTCAGTACTTC
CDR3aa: CASRPGAKNIQYF

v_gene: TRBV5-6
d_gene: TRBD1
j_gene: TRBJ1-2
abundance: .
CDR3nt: TGTGCCAGCAGTACGCCGGTGACAGGGGGCAACTATGGCTACACCTTC
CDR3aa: CASSTPVTGGNYGYTF

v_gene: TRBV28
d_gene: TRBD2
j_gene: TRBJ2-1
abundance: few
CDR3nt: TGTGCCAGCAGCCTCCTCAGCGGGGGGGACTCCTACAATGAGCAGTTCTTC
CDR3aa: CASSLLSGGDSYNEQFF

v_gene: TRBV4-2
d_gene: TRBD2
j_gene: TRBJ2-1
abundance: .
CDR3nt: TGTGCCAGCAGCCAAGAGGAAGCGGGAGTTTTAGGAGGTGAGCAGTTCTTC
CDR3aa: CASSQEEAGVLGGEQFF

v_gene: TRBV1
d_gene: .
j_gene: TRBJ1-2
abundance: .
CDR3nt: TGCACCAGCAGCCAAGATGTTAAGGGGGACGGGGTGGGAGGCTACACCTTC
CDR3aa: CTSSQDVKGDGVGGYTF

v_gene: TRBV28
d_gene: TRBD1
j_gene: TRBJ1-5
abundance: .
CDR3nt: TGTGCCAGCAGTTTAAGACAGGGAGGCAATCAGCCCCAGCATTTT
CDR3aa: CASSLRQGGNQPQHF

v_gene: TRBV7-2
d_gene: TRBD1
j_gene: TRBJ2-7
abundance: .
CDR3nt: TGTGCCAGCAGCCGCCAATCGGGACAGCCTAGCGAGCAGTACTTC
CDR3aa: CASSRQSGQPSEQYF

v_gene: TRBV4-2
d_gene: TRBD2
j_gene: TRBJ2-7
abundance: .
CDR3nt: TGTGCCAGCAGCCAAGAACTAGCGGCCACCTACGAGCAGTACTTC
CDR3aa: CASSQELAATYEQYF

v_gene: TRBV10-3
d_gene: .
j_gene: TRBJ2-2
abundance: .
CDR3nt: TGTGCCACGCGAGGGTCGAACACCGGGGAGCTGTTTTTT
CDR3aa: CATRGSNTGELFF

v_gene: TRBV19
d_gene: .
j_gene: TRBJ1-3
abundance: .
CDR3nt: TGTGCCAGTAGTATCCTGGGAGAATCTGGAAACACCATATATTTT
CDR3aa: CASSILGESGNTIYF

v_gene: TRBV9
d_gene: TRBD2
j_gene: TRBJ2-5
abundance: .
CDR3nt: TGTGCCAGCAGCGTAGCGGGGGGAAAAGAGACCCAGTACTTC
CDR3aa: CASSVAGGKETQYF

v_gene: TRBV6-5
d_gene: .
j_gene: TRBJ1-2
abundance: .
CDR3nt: TGTGCCAGCAGTTCATCGGACAGAAACTATGGCTACACCTTC
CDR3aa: CASSSSDRNYGYTF

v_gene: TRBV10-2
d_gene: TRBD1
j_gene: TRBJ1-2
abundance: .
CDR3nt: TGCGCCAGCAGCGGACAGGGGGCGAGCTATGGCTACACCTTC
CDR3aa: CASSGQGASYGYTF

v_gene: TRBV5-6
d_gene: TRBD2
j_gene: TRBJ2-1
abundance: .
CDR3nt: TGTGCCAGCAGCTTTAGCGGGGGACTCTACAATGAGCAGTTCTTC
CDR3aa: CASSFSGGLYNEQFF

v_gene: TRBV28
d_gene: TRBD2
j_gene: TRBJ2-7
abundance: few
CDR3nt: TGTGCCAGCAGTTTATCCAAATGGGGGTCAGCGGGAGGTGAGCAGTACTTC
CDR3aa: CASSLSKWGSAGGEQYF

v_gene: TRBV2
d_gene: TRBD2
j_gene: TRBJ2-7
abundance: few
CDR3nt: TGTGCCGTACAACCCACCTCTAGCGGGGGGCTGAGGCAGTACTTC
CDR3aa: CAVQPTSSGGLRQYF

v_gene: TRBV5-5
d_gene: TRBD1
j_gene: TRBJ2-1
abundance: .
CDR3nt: TGTGCCAGCAGCTTGGGGACAGGGGGCTATGAGCAGTTCTTC
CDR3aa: CASSLGTGGYEQFF

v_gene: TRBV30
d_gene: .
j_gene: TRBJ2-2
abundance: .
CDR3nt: TGTGCCTGGAGGGAGGGATTCCTTAACACCGGGGAGCTGTTTTTT
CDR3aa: CAWREGFLNTGELFF

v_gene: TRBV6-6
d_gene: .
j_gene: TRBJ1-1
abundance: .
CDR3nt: TGTGCCAGCAAAGAGGCCCTGAACACTGAAGCTTTCTTT
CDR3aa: CASKEALNTEAFF

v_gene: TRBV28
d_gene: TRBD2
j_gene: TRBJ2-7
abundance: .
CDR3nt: TGTGCCAGCAGCCCAACCTGGACGGGAGGTTACGAGCAGTACTTC
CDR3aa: CASSPTWTGGYEQYF

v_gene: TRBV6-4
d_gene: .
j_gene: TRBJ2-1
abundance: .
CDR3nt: TGTGCCAGCAGTGAGGAGGGGACTTTTTACAATGAGCAGTTCTTC
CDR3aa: CASSEEGTFYNEQFF

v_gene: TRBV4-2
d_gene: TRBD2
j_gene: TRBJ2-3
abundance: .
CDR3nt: TGTGCCAGCAGCCAAGATGGGGCTAGCGGGGGGACAGATACGCAGTATTTT
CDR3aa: CASSQDGASGGTDTQYF

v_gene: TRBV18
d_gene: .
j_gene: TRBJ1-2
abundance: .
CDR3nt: TGTGCCAGCTCACCTCTTTCCGGTCTTCGGGGGTCAATGGGTGGCTACACCTTC
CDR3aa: CASSPLSGLRGSMGGYTF

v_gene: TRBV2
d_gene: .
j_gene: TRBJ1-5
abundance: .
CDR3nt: TGTGCCAGCAGTGAAGAGGGGGGGGAAGGGCAGCCCCAGCATTTT
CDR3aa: CASSEEGGEGQPQHF

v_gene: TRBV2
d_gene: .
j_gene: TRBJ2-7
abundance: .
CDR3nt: TGTGCCAGCAGGCTTTACGTAGGGGCGCAGTCCTACGAGCAGTACTTC
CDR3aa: CASRLYVGAQSYEQYF

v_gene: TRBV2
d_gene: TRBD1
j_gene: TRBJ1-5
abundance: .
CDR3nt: TGTGCCAGCGGGGCAGGGGGCCTGGGCAATCAGCCCCAGCATTTT
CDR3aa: CASGAGGLGNQPQHF

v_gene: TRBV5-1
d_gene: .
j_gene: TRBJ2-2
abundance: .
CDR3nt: TGCGCCAGCCAGTCTAGCGAGGACACCGGGGAGCTGTTTTTT
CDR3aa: CASQSSEDTGELFF

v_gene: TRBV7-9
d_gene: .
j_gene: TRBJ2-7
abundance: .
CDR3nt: TGTGCCAGCAGCTTAATCGGCGGGGCCTCCTACGAGCAGTACTTC
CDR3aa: CASSLIGGASYEQYF

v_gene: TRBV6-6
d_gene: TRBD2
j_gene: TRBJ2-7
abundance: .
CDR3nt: TGTGCCAGCCTAGCGGGGACCCCCTACGAGCAGTACTTC
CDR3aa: CASLAGTPYEQYF

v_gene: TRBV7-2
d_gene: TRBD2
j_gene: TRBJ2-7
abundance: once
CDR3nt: TGTGCCAGCAGGGGCCCTAGCGGGGGTTCCTACGAGCAGTACTTC
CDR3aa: CASRGPSGGSYEQYF

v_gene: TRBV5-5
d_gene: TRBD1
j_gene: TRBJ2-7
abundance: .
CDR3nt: TGTGCCAGCAGCTTGGACAGGGGAGACGAGCAGTACTTC
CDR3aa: CASSLDRGDEQYF

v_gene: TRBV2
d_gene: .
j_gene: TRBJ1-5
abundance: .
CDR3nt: TGTGCCAGCAGTGAATTAGGTGTGACAGGCAATAGCAATCAGCCCCAGCATTTT
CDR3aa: CASSELGVTGNSNQPQHF

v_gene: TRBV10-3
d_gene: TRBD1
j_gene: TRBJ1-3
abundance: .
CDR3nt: TGTGCCATCAGGGAGACAGGGCCTGGAAACACCATATATTTT
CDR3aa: CAIRETGPGNTIYF

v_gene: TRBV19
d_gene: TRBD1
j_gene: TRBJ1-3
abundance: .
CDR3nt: TGTGCCAGTAGTATAGAGGGGACAGCCACTGGAAACACCATATATTTT
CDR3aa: CASSIEGTATGNTIYF

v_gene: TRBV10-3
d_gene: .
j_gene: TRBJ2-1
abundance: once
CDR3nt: TGTGCCATCAGTGAGTCGGGGACATCCAACAAGAGCTCCTACAATGAGCAGTTCTTC
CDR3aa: CAISESGTSNKSSYNEQFF

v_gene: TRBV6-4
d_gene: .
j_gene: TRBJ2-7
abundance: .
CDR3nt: TGTGCCAGCAGTGACTCAAAGGACAGCCAACTAACCTACGAGCAGTACTTC
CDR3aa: CASSDSKDSQLTYEQYF

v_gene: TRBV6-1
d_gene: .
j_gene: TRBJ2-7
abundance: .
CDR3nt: TGTGCCAGCAGTCGGGGGAAGGGCTCCTACGAGCAGTACTTC
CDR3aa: CASSRGKGSYEQYF

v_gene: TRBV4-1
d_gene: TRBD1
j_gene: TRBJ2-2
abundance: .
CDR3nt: TGCGCCAGCAGCCAAGGACAGGGTGAGACCGGGGAGCTGTTTTTT
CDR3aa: CASSQGQGETGELFF

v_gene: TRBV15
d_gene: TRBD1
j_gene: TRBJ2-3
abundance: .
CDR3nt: TGTGCCACCAGTCCAGGGGGTACGCAGTATTTT
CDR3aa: CATSPGGTQYF